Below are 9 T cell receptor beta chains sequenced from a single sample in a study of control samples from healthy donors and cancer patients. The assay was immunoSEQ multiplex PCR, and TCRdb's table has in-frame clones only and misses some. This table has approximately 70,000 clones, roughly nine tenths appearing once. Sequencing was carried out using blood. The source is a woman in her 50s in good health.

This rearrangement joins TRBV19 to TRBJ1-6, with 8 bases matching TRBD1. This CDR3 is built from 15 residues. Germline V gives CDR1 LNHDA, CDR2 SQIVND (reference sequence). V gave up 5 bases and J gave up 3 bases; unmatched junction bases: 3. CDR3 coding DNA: TGTGCCAGTAGTCCAGGGGGCGGCTATAATTCACCCCTCCACTTT. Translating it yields CASSPGGGYNSPLHF.

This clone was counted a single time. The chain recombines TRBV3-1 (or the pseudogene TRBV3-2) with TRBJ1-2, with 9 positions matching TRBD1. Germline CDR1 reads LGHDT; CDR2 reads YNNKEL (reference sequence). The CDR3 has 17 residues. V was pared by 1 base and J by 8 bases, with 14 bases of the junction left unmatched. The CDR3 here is CASSQGERDRDRRGYTF. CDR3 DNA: TGTGCCAGCAGCCAAGGGGAGCGGGACAGGGATCGACGCGGCTACACCTTC.

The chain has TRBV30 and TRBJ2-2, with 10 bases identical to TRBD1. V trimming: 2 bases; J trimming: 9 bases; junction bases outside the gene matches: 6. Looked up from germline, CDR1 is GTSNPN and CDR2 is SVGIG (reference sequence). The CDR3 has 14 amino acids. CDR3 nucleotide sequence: TGTGCCTGGAGTTCTGGACAGGGGGTCAGGGAGCTGTTTTTT. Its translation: CAWSSGQGVRELFF.

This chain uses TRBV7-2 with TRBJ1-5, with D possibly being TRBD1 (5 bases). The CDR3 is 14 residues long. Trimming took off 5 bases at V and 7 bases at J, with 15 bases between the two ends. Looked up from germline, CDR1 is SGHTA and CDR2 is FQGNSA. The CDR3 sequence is CASSPNGAGQPQHF. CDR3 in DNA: TGTGCCAGCAGCCCAAACGGGGCCGGGCAGCCCCAGCATTTT.

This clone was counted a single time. CDR3 sequence reads: CASSLKSRNEQFF. CDR3 in DNA: TGCGCCAGCAGTCTCAAGTCCAGGAATGAGCAGTTCTTC. The rearrangement links TRBV23-1 to TRBJ2-1; D call uncertain. TRBV23-1 is filed as an ORF, its function uncertain. The V end lost 4 bases, the J end lost 7 bases, and 11 bases lay between the germline ends. This CDR3 is 13 amino acids long.

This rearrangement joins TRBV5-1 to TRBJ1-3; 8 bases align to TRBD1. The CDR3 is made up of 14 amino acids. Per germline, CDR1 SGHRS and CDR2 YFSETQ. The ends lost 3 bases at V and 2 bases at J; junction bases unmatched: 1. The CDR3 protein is CASSSTGAGNTIYF. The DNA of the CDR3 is TGCGCCAGCAGCTCGACAGGGGCTGGAAACACCATATATTTT.

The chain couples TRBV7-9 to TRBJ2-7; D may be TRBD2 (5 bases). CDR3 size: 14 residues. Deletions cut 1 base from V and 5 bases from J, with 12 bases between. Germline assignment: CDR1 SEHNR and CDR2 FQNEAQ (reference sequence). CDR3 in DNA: TGTGCCAGCAGCTTAGGGGGAGTCCAGAACGAGCAGTACTTC. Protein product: CASSLGGVQNEQYF.

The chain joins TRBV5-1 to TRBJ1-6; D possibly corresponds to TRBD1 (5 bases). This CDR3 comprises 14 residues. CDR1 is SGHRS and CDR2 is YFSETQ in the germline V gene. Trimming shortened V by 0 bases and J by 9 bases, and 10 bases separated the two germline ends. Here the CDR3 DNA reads TGCGCCAGCAGCTTGGGAGGGACGGCTTCACCCCTCCACTTT. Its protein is CASSLGGTASPLHF.

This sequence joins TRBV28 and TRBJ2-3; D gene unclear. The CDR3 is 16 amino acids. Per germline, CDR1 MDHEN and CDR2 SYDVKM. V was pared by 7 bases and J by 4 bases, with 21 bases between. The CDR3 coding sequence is TGTGCCAGCACCCCTCTTTTTACTTTGGCGTCAGATACGCAGTATTTT. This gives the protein CASTPLFTLASDTQYF.